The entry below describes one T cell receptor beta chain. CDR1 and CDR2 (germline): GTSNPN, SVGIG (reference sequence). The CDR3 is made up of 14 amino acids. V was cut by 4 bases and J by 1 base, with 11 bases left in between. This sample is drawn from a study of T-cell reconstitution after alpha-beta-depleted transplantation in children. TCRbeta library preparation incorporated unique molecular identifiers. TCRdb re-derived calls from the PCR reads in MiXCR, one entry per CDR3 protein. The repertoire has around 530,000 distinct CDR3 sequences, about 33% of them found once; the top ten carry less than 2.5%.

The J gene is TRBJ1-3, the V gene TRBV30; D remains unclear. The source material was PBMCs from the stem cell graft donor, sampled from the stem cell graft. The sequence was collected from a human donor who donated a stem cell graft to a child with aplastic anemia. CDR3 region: CAWTLMGSGNTIYF. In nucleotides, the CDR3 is TGTGCCTGGACTCTGATGGGATCTGGAAACACCATATATTTT.